A selection of T cell receptor beta chains follows, all from one sample in a study of blood T cell repertoires in COVID-19. Clones were sequenced by immunoSEQ multiplex PCR, and TCRdb holds only the in-frame ones, with some missing. The data contain some 270,000 clones, 86% of them singletons. Sample: peripheral blood. The receptors originated from a woman older than 75 with COVID-19, enrolled during active disease. Both conserved end residues are part of each CDR3. The D gene is left open where the match is weak. Only some rows state a clone size, as once, few, many or a class for expanded clones.

d_call | j_call | v_call | clone_size | cdr3_length | cdr3_aa | cdr3_nt
. | TRBJ1-5 | TRBV19 | . | 15 | CASISIGGGNQPQHF | TGTGCCAGTATCTCGATCGGAGGAGGCAATCAGCCCCAGCATTTT
. | TRBJ1-1 | TRBV18 | . | 14 | CASSPGLPGTEAFF | TGTGCCAGCTCACCAGGTCTGCCAGGCACTGAAGCTTTCTTT
. | TRBJ2-4 | TRBV15 | . | 17 | CATSPLEVARSKNIQYF | TGTGCCACCAGCCCCTTGGAGGTTGCGAGGTCCAAAAACATTCAGTACTTC
. | TRBJ2-1 | TRBV6-5 | . | 15 | CASRDIRNRYNEQFF | TGTGCCAGCAGGGACATCCGGAACCGTTACAATGAGCAGTTCTTC
TRBD2 | TRBJ2-3 | TRBV9 | . | 19 | CASSVAVTSGPTSTDTQYF | TGTGCCAGCAGCGTAGCAGTAACTAGCGGCCCGACTAGCACAGATACGCAGTATTTT
TRBD1 | TRBJ1-1 | TRBV7-9 | . | 15 | CASSSFHTGGTEAFF | TGTGCCAGCAGCTCTTTCCATACAGGGGGCACTGAAGCTTTCTTT
TRBD1 | TRBJ2-7 | TRBV2 | once | 15 | CASSDPGQGTYEQYF | TGTGCCAGCAGTGACCCGGGACAGGGGACCTACGAGCAGTACTTC
. | TRBJ1-5 | TRBV5-1 | . | 15 | CASSLGAGGNQPQHF | TGCGCCAGCAGCTTGGGGGCGGGGGGCAATCAGCCCCAGCATTTT
. | TRBJ1-1 | TRBV7-9 | . | 15 | CASSLGRGGNTEAFF | TGTGCCAGCAGCTTAGGGCGAGGAGGGAACACTGAAGCTTTCTTT
. | TRBJ1-6 | TRBV7-8 | once | 14 | CASSTGTSNSPLHF | TGTGCCAGCAGCACCGGGACATCTAATTCACCCCTCCACTTT
. | TRBJ1-6 | TRBV11-2 | . | 14 | CASSSGTRNSPLHF | TGTGCCAGCAGCTCCGGGACAAGGAATTCACCCCTCCACTTT
. | TRBJ1-2 | TRBV24-1 | . | 13 | CATSHDRNYGYTF | TGTGCCACCAGTCACGACAGAAACTATGGCTACACCTTC
TRBD1 | TRBJ1-2 | TRBV5-1 | . | 13 | CASSPGQSYGYTF | TGCGCCAGCAGCCCGGGACAGTCCTATGGCTACACCTTC
TRBD1 | TRBJ2-1 | TRBV2 | . | 14 | CASSWGQGVDEQFF | TGTGCCAGCAGTTGGGGGCAGGGGGTGGATGAGCAGTTCTTC
. | TRBJ1-1 | TRBV25-1 | . | 12 | CASAYGDTEAFF | TGTGCCAGCGCCTACGGGGACACTGAAGCTTTCTTT
TRBD1 | TRBJ2-2 | TRBV6-5 | . | 15 | CASKPRDRGTGELFF | TGTGCCAGCAAACCCCGGGACAGGGGCACCGGGGAGCTGTTTTTT
. | TRBJ1-2 | TRBV7-2 | . | 14 | CASSLGFRSGGYTF | TGTGCCAGCAGCTTAGGGTTCCGGTCAGGAGGCTACACCTTC
. | TRBJ1-5 | TRBV21-1 | few | 21 | CASSKDPTGPAGFGGDQPQHF | TGTGCCAGCAGCAAAGACCCAACAGGGCCGGCAGGATTTGGGGGGGATCAGCCCCAGCATTTT
. | TRBJ1-2 | TRBV6-4 | . | 13 | CASSEQFGYGYTF | TGTGCCAGCAGTGAGCAGTTTGGCTATGGCTACACCTTC
TRBD1 | TRBJ1-1 | TRBV6-4 | . | 15 | CASSDYRGLSTEAFF | TGTGCCAGCAGTGACTACAGGGGGCTGAGCACTGAAGCTTTCTTT
. | TRBJ1-5 | TRBV6-5 | . | 11 | CASRRNQPQHF | TGTGCCAGCAGGCGAAATCAGCCCCAGCATTTT
. | TRBJ2-3 | TRBV19 | . | 14 | CASSITSRTDTQYF | TGTGCCAGTAGTATTACTTCTCGCACAGATACGCAGTATTTT